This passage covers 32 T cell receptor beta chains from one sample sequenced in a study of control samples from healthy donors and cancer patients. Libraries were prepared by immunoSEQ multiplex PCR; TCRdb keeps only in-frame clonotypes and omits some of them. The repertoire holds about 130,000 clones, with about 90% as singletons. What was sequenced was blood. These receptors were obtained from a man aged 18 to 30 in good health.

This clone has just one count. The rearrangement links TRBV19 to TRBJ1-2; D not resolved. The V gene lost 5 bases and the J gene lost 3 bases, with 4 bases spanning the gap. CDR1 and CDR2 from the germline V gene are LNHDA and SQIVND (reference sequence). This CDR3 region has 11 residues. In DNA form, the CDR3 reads TGTGCCAGTAGTTGGGACTATGGCTACACCTTC. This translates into CASSWDYGYTF.

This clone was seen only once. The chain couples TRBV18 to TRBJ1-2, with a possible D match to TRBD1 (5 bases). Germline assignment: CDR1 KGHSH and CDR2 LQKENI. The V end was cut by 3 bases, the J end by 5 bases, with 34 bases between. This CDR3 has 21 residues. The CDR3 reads CASSPRGMRDRVSLTRYGYTF. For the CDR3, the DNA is TGTGCCAGCTCACCCCGGGGGATGAGGGACCGGGTCTCCCTAACGAGATATGGCTACACCTTC.

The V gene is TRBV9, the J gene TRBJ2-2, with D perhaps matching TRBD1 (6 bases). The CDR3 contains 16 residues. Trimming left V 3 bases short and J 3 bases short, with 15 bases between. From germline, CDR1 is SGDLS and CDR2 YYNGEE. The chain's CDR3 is CASSARGRGDTGELFF. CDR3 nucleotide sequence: TGTGCCAGCAGCGCGAGGGGCAGGGGTGACACCGGGGAGCTGTTTTTT.

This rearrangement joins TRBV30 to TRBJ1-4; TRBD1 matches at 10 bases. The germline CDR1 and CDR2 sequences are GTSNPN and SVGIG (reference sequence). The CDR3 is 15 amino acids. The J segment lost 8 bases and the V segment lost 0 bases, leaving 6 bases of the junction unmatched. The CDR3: CAWSVRGTGVEKLFF. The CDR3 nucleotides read TGTGCCTGGAGTGTACGGGGGACAGGGGTCGAAAAACTGTTTTTT.

The CDR3 spells CASSLLLTGGRSYEQYF. The CDR3 DNA sequence: TGTGCCAGCAGTTTGCTGCTCACAGGGGGCCGGTCCTACGAGCAGTACTTC. The V and J genes are TRBV27 and TRBJ2-7, with 9 bases matching TRBD1. The V gene's germline CDR1 is MNHEY and CDR2 SMNVEV (reference sequence). J lost 1 base, V lost 3 bases, and 10 bases had no gene match. The CDR3 loop spans 17 amino acids.

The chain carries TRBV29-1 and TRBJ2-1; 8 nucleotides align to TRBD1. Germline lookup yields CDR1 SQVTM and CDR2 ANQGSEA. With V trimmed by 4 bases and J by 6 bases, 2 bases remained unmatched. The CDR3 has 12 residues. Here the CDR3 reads CSVGQGRNEQFF. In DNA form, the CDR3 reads TGCAGCGTTGGACAGGGGCGCAATGAGCAGTTCTTC.

The CDR3 bases are TGTGCCAGCAGCTTCGGTTGGGACAGTAACTATGGCTACACCTTC. Translating it yields CASSFGWDSNYGYTF. The chain carries TRBV5-6 and TRBJ1-2; 7 bases line up with TRBD1. Germline trimming cut 2 bases from V and 1 base from J; bases unmatched to any gene: 5. This CDR3 has 15 residues. The germline V gene has CDR1 SGHDT and CDR2 YYEEEE.

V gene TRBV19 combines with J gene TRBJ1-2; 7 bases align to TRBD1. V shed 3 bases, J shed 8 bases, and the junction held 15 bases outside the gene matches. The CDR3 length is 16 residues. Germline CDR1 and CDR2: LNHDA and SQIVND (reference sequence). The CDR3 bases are TGTGCCAGTAGTATTAAGGGGGCTGAGAGGGGCGGCGGCTACACCTTC. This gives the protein CASSIKGAERGGGYTF.

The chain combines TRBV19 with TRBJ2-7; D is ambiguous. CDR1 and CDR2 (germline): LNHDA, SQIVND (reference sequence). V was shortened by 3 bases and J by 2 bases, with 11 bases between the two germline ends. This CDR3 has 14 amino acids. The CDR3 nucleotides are TGTGCCAGTAGTATCGTCGGCGGAACCTACGAGCAGTACTTC. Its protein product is CASSIVGGTYEQYF.

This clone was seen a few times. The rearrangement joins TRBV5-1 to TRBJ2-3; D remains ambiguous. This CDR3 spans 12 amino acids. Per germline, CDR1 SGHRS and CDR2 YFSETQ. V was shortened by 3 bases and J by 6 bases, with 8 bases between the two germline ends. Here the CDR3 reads CASSSDLDTQYF. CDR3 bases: TGCGCCAGCAGCTCGGACCTTGATACGCAGTATTTT.

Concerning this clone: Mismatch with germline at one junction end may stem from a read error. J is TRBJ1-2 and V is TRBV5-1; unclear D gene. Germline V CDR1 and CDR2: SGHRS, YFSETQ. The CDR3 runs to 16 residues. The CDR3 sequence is CASSSMGRNPVYGCTF. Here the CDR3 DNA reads TGCGCCAGCAGCTCGATGGGCCGTAACCCGGTCTATGGCTGCACCTTC.

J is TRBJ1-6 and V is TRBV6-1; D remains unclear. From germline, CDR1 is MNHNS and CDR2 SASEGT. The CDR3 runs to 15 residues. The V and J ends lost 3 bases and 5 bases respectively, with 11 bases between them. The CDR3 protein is CASSERAQNNSPLHF. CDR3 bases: TGTGCCAGCAGTGAGAGGGCACAGAATAATTCACCCCTCCACTTT.

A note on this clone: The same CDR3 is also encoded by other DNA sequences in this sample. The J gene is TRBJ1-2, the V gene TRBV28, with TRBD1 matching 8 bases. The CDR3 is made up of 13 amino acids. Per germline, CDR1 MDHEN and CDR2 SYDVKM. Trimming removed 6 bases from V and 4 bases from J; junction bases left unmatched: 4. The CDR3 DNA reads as TGTGCCAGCAGAACGACAGGGGTCTATGGCTACACCTTC. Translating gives CASRTTGVYGYTF.

The CDR3 loop reads CASKDRDRFNEQYF. The CDR3 DNA is TGTGCCAGCAAAGACCGGGACAGGTTTAACGAGCAGTACTTC. The chain employs TRBV28 and TRBJ2-7; 8 positions match TRBD1. Germline-derived CDR1 and CDR2 are MDHEN and SYDVKM. This CDR3 has 14 residues. Germline trimming cut 7 bases from V and 5 bases from J; bases unmatched to any gene: 10.

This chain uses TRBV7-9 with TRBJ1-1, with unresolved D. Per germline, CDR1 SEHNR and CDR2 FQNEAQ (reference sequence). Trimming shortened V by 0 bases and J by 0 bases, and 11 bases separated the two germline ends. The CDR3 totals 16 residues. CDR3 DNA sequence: TGTGCCAGCAGCTTAGCCGCGCGGCCGATGAACACTGAAGCTTTCTTT. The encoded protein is CASSLAARPMNTEAFF. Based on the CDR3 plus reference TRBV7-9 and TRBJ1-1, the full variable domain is DTGVSQNPRHKITKRGQNVTFRCDPISEHNRLYWYRQTLGQGPEFLTYFQNEAQLEKSRLLSDRFSAERPKGSFSTLEIQRTEQGDSAMYLCASSLAARPMNTEAFFGQGTRLTVV.

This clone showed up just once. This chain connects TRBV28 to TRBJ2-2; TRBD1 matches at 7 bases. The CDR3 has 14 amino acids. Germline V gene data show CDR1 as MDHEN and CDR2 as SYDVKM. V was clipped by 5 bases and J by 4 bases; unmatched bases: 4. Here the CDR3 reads CASSTRGRTGELFF. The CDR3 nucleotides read TGTGCCAGCAGTACTAGGGGGCGCACCGGGGAGCTGTTTTTT.

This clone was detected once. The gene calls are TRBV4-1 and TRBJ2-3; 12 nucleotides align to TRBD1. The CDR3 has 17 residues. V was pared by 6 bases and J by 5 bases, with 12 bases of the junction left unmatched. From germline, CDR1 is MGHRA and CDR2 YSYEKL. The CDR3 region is CASSPRDRGRVVDTQYF. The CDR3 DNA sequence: TGCGCCAGCAGTCCCCGGGACAGGGGGCGAGTGGTAGATACGCAGTATTTT.

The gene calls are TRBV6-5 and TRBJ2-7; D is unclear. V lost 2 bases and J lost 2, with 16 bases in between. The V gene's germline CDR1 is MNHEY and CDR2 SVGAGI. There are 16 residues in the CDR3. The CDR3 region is CASSYLHLSETYEQYF. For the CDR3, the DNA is TGTGCCAGCAGTTACCTACATCTTTCGGAAACCTACGAGCAGTACTTC.

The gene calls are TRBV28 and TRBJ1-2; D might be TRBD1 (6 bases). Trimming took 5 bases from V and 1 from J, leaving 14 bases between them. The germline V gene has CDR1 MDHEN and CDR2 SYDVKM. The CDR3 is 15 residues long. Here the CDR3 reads CASSALQQGNYGYTF. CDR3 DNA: TGTGCCAGCAGTGCGCTCCAACAGGGTAACTATGGCTACACCTTC.

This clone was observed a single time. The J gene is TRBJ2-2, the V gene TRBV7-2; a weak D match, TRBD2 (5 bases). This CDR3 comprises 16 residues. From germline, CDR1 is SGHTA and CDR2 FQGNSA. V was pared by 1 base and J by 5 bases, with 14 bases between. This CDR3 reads CASSLVRLAGTGELFF. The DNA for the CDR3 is TGTGCCAGCAGCTTAGTGCGCCTAGCTGGGACCGGGGAGCTGTTTTTT.

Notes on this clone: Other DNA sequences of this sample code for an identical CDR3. Here the CDR3 DNA reads TGTGCCAGCAGCCCCGGGACGGGCAATCAGCCCCAGCATTTT. Encoded protein: CASSPGTGNQPQHF. The rearrangement joins TRBV7-2 to TRBJ1-5; D may be TRBD1 (5 bases). The CDR3 runs 14 residues. In germline, CDR1 is SGHTA, CDR2 FQGNSA. Trimming removed 5 bases at V and 2 bases at J, with 10 bases between.

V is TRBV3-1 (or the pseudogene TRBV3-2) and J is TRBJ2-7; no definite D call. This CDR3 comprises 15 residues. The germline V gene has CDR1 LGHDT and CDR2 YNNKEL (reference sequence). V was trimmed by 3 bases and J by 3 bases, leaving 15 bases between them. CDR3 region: CASSHPPAGLYEQYF. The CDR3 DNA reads TGTGCCAGCAGCCACCCCCCGGCTGGGCTCTACGAGCAGTACTTC.

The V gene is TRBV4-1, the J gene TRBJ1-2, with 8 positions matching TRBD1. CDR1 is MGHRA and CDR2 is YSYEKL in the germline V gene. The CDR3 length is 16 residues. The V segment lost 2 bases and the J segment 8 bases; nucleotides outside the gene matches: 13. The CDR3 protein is CASSQSQGANRRGYTF. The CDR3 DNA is TGCGCCAGCAGCCAAAGTCAGGGGGCCAATCGGAGGGGCTACACCTTC.

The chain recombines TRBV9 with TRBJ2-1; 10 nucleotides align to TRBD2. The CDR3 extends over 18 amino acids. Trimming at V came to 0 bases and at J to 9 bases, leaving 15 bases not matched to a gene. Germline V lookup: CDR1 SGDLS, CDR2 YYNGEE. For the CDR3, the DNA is TGTGCCAGCAGCGTAGAGGCTAGCGGGAGTTCCTACGTCTTTGAGCAGTTCTTC. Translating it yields CASSVEASGSSYVFEQFF.

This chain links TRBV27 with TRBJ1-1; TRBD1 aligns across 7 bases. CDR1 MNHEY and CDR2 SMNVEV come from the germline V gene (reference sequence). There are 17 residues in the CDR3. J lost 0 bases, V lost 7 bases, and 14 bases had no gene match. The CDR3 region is CASTQRQGSRMNTEAFF. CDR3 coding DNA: TGTGCCAGCACCCAAAGACAGGGAAGCCGCATGAACACTGAAGCTTTCTTT.

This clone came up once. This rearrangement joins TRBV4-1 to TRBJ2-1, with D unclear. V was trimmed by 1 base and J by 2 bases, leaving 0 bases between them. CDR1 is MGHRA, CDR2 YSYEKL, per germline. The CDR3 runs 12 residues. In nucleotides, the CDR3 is TGCGCCAGCAGCCAAGCCTACAATGAGCAGTTCTTC. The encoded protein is CASSQAYNEQFF.

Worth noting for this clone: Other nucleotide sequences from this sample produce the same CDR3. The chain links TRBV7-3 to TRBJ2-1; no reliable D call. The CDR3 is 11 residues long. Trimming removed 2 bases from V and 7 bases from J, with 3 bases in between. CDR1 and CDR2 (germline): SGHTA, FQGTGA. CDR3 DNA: TGTGCCAGCAGCTTAGGGAATGAGCAGTTCTTC. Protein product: CASSLGNEQFF.

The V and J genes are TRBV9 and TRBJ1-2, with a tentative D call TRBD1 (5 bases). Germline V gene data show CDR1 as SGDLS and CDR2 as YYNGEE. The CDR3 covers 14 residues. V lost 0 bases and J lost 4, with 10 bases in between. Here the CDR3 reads CASSVEDRPYGYTF. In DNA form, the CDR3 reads TGTGCCAGCAGCGTAGAAGACAGACCCTATGGCTACACCTTC.

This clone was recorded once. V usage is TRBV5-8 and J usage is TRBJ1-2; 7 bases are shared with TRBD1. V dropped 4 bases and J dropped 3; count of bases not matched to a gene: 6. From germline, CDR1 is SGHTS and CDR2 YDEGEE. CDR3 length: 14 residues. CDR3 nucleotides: TGTGCCAGCAGCCCGGACAGGAGTCACTATGGCTACACCTTC. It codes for CASSPDRSHYGYTF.

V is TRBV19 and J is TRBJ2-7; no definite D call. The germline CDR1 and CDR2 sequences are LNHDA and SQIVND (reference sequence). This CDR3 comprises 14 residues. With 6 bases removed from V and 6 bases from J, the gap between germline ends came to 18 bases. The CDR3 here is CASSAHGPLPEQYF. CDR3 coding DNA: TGTGCCAGTAGCGCCCACGGACCACTTCCCGAGCAGTACTTC.

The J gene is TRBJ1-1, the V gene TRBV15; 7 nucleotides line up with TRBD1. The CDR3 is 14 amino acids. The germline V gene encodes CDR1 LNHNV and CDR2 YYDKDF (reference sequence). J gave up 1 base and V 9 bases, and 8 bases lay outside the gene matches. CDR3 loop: CATNYGQENTEAFF. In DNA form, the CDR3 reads TGTGCCACTAATTACGGACAGGAGAACACTGAAGCTTTCTTT.

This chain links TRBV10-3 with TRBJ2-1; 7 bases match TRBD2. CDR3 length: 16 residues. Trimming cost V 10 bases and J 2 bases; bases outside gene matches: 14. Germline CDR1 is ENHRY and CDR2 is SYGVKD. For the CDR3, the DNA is TGTGCCAGCCAGGCCTCCGGGGGGTCCCCCTACAATGAGCAGTTCTTC. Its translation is CASQASGGSPYNEQFF.